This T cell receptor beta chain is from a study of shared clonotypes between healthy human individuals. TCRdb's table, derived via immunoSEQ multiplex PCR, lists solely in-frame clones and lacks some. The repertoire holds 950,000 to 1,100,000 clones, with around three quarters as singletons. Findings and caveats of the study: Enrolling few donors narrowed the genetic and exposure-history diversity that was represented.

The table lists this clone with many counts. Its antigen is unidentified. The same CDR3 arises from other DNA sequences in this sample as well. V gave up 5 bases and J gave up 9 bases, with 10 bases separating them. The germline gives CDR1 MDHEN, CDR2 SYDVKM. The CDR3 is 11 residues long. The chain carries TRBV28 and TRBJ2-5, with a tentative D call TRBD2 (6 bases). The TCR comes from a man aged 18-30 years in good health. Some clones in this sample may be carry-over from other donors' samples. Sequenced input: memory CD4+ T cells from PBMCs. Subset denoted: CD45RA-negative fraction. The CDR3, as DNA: TGTGCCAGCAGTGGATGGAGGGCCCAGTACTTC. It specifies CASSGWRAQYF.